This T cell receptor beta chain originates from a study of shared clonotypes between healthy human individuals (dated by TCRdb to the early 2020s). General notes on the study: The cohort included three men and a couple of women between 18 and 49 years of age. Per donor, three plates each were used for CD4 naive and CD4 memory, two for CD8 naive, and one for CD8 memory. The study deeply sequenced blood TCR repertoires of about five healthy adults to estimate repertoire size and the extent of clonotype sharing between individuals. To increase sequencing depth and limit assay-specific biases, different laboratories used diverse techniques to prepare libraries and sequence TCR repertoires. Leukapheresis yielded between about 0.85 and 9.5 billion PBMCs per donor.

TCR CDR3 regions were amplified from genomic DNA by multiplex PCR using the deep immunoSEQ assay. Extracted genomic DNA from each cell subset was spread evenly across all wells of several immunoSEQ 96-well plates, with each plate serving as a replicate. For sorted subsets, roughly 200 ng of genomic DNA, equivalent to some 33,000 T cell genomes, went into each replicate PCR. Purified libraries were measured with a Qubit 3.0 fluorometer, size-checked on a Bioanalyzer 2100, and measured again with the KAPA Library Quantification kit. Every immunoSEQ 96-well plate was sequenced on a separate single-read 150-cycle Illumina NextSeq 550 flow cell. Under the source paper's analysis protocol: Because only junctional sequences without quality scores were contained in the immunoSEQ output, filtering matching that applied to full-length reads could not be performed. To assign V/J genes and CDR3, sequences were annotated against IMGT germline references using PyIR, a Python wrapper for IgBLAST v1.9. Reads were filtered out if the reads had weak V/J assignments (E-value above 1e-6), no CDR3, stop codons, out-of-frame junctions, or ambiguous translated residues. V3J clonotypes were defined as sequences sharing the same inferred V gene, J gene, and CDR3 amino acid sequence. To compute the percentage overlap between repertoires, the number of shared unique clonotypes was divided by the size of the smaller repertoire. Three approaches were used to assess repertoire richness: RTK rarefaction, the Chao1 estimator, and Recon v2.1 estimates of unobserved clonotypes. For all TCRbeta clonotypes obtained by the gDNA method from a few donors, generation probabilities were computed with OLGA. Imported from immuneACCESS, the table was reduced by TCRdb to in-frame sequences with V and J called. These copies leave out some clones; in studies compared against another copy, an unresolved V gene accounts for under half, and the cause of the remainder is not known. D and trimming come from the DNA, and the V and J calls and clone size come from that table. This sample gives a few million clones in total; about 92% of them show up just once. The ten largest clonotypes hold about 0.39% of the sample.

Donors were healthy HIV-negative adults with no recently reported acute infections or vaccinations. Every donor was a Caucasian adult residing in Nashville, Tennessee, USA. CD4+ T cells were enriched by magnetic negative selection; naive cells were then positively selected on CD45RA, and the negative fraction formed the memory subset. Blood was obtained by leukapheresis, after which PBMCs were separated by Ficoll-Histopaque density gradient centrifugation and cryopreserved in liquid nitrogen vapor phase. Analytical flow cytometry was used to check the purity and quantity of each magnetically sorted T cell population. From each sorted fraction, genomic DNA was isolated and quantified by UV absorbance on a Nanodrop 2000c. General conclusions and limits of the study: Even with the large sequencing depth, rarefaction of the sorted-subset datasets indicated that sequencing was incomplete. Around 5% of naive CD4, 3.5% of naive CD8, 2.3% of memory CD4, and approximately 0.4% of memory CD8 clonotypes were shared across several donors. Clonotypes shared by all four sorted-subset donors showed higher generation probabilities than non-shared clonotypes. Sampling was restricted to blood, and TCR repertoires in tissues likely differ from the TCR repertoires found in blood. Naive subsets generally had larger estimated clonotype richness than memory subsets did. The genetic and exposure-history diversity represented was limited by the small number of donors. Pairwise subsampling indicated that sequencing depth was expected to affect the degree of clonotype sharing among donors.

Looking up the germline V gene yields CDR1 SNHLY and CDR2 FYNNEI. V was cut back by 2 bases and J by 6 bases, leaving a gap of 11 bases between them. The CDR3 has 13 amino acids, counting the end cysteine and phenylalanine. Only CDR3 DNA is held: 39 bases, read in frame from base 1. About this clone itself: The clone's antigen remains unknown. Qualities for individual bases were not recorded, and no much larger clone is one base off.

Sequenced material: naive CD4+ T cells from PBMCs. The cell subset or site label on this specimen signifies: CD45RA+ positively selected. Recombination joined TRBV2 with TRBJ2-7; D gene: possibly TRBD2, on 6 matching bases. This clonotype was sampled from a man between 18 and 29 years old in good health. Some clones in this sample may be carry-over from other donors' samples. The CDR3 here reads CASSERTNSEQYF. Here is the DNA: TGTGCCAGCAGTGAACGGACTAACTCCGAGCAGTACTTC.